The 27 T cell receptor beta chains in this list originate from one sample, sequenced in a study of cytomegalovirus exposure and HLA in healthy donors. With 60 Vbeta and 13 Jbeta primers, the PCR was carried out. Sequenced by immunoSEQ multiplex PCR; TCRdb stores in-frame clones only, minus some. This repertoire includes under 200,000 clones. The sequencing sample was made of PBMCs. The origin of the receptors is a man between 25 and 39 years old in good health and CMV-seronegative.

CDR3 DNA sequence: TGTGCCAGCAGCAAGACAGGAGAGAATCCTTATCAGCCCCAGCATTTT. It specifies CASSKTGENPYQPQHF. The chain joins TRBV5-6 to TRBJ1-5, with TRBD1 as a possible D gene (6 bases). The V gene lost 4 bases and the J gene lost 5 bases, with 19 bases spanning the gap. The CDR3 has 16 residues. CDR1 is SGHDT, CDR2 YYEEEE, per germline.

The chain has TRBV4-1 and TRBJ2-7, with D perhaps TRBD2 (6 bases). Germline lookup yields CDR1 MGHRA and CDR2 YSYEKL. V lost 4 bases and J 0 bases, leaving 16 bases between the germline ends. The CDR3 covers 16 residues. The CDR3, as DNA: TGCGCCAGCAGCCGCCTGGGGGACTCCCTCTCCTACGAGCAGTACTTC. The encoded protein is CASSRLGDSLSYEQYF.

This sequence joins TRBV19 and TRBJ2-7; D gene uncertain. The germline V gene has CDR1 LNHDA and CDR2 SQIVND (reference sequence). The CDR3 has 14 amino acids. Trimming pared 6 bases from V and 2 bases from J, leaving 14 bases between. The CDR3 spells CASRVNDFTYEQYF. The CDR3, as DNA: TGTGCCAGTAGGGTTAATGACTTTACCTACGAGCAGTACTTC.

The chain links TRBV10-1 to TRBJ2-5; 8 bases map to TRBD2. The CDR3 consists of 15 residues. V lost 3 bases, J lost 4 bases, and 7 bases stayed unmatched. Germline loops: CDR1 WNHNN, CDR2 SYGVQD (reference sequence). The CDR3 DNA reads TGCGCCAGCAGTGAAAGGAGAGCGGGAGTAGAGACCCAGTACTTC. It codes for CASSERRAGVETQYF.

V gene TRBV6-1 combines with J gene TRBJ2-7; 7 nucleotides match TRBD2. Germline assignment: CDR1 MNHNS and CDR2 SASEGT. Trimming at V came to 8 bases and at J to 2 bases, leaving 9 bases not matched to a gene. This CDR3 region has 14 residues. The CDR3 DNA sequence: TGTGCCAGCCGGAAACCGGGACTACCCTACGAGCAGTACTTC. Protein product: CASRKPGLPYEQYF.

This rearrangement joins TRBV6-1 to TRBJ1-3; TRBD1 agrees at 7 bases. CDR1 is MNHNS and CDR2 is SASEGT in the germline V gene. The CDR3 runs to 15 residues. V was clipped by 6 bases and J by 1 base; unmatched bases: 6. The CDR3 sequence: CASRNHRGSGNTIYF. As DNA, the CDR3 is TGTGCCAGCAGAAACCACAGGGGATCTGGAAACACCATATATTTT.

The chain employs TRBV5-1 and TRBJ1-4; D is unresolved. Trimming removed 7 bases at V and 2 bases at J, with 12 bases between. CDR1 SGHRS and CDR2 YFSETQ come from the germline V gene. The CDR3 has 14 amino acids. The DNA for the CDR3 is TGCGCCAGCCGCAAAGATCAGACTAATGAAAAACTGTTTTTT. Encoded protein: CASRKDQTNEKLFF. Supplemented by reference TRBV5-1 and TRBJ1-4, the full variable domain reads KAGVTQTPRYLIKTRGQQVTLSCSPISGHRSVSWYQQTPGQGLQFLFEYFSETQRNKGNFPGRFSGRQFSNSRSEMNVSTLELGDSALYLCASRKDQTNEKLFFGSGTQLSVL.

The chain joins TRBV28 to TRBJ2-3, with D maybe TRBD2 (5 bases). This CDR3 is built from 15 residues. Trimming left V 8 bases short and J 1 base short, with 16 bases between. In germline, CDR1 is MDHEN, CDR2 SYDVKM. The CDR3 here is CASRKGLDGTDTQYF. CDR3 DNA sequence: TGTGCCAGCCGCAAAGGACTTGACGGCACAGATACGCAGTATTTT.

The chain recombines TRBV30 with TRBJ1-1; 7 positions agree with TRBD1. J lost 1 base, V lost 3 bases, and 5 bases had no gene match. From germline, CDR1 is GTSNPN and CDR2 SVGIG (reference sequence). The CDR3 spans 14 residues. The CDR3 is CAWSLGQPNTEAFF. CDR3 sequence (DNA): TGTGCCTGGAGCCTGGGACAGCCGAACACTGAAGCTTTCTTT.

The J gene is TRBJ1-2, the V gene TRBV4-3, with 10 bases aligning to TRBD1. Germline CDR1 reads LGHNA; CDR2 reads YSLEER. V was pared by 1 base and J by 5 bases, with 4 bases of the junction left unmatched. The CDR3 has 15 amino acids. The CDR3 spells CASSQAWGQGYGYTF. CDR3 nucleotides: TGCGCCAGCAGCCAAGCGTGGGGACAGGGGTATGGCTACACCTTC.

CDR3 sequence reads: CASSHGQGVDTQYF. CDR3 coding DNA: TGTGCCAGCAGCCACGGACAGGGTGTGGATACGCAGTATTTT. The chain carries TRBV7-3 and TRBJ2-3; 8 nucleotides line up with TRBD1. The germline V gene has CDR1 SGHTA and CDR2 FQGTGA. The CDR3 totals 14 residues. The V segment lost 5 bases and the J segment 6 bases; nucleotides outside the gene matches: 7.

This chain links TRBV20-1 with TRBJ2-7; possible D gene TRBD2, 6 bases. Germline V gene lookup returns CDR1 DFQATT and CDR2 SNEGSKA (reference sequence). This CDR3 comprises 10 residues. The V end was cut by 5 bases, the J end by 7 bases, with 9 bases between. The DNA of the CDR3 is TGCAGTGCTCAGGAGGGTGAGCAGTACTTC. This sequence encodes CSAQEGEQYF.

This rearrangement joins TRBV13 to TRBJ1-1; a possible D gene is TRBD1 (5 bases). This CDR3 is built from 14 residues. The germline V gene has CDR1 PRHDT and CDR2 FYEKMQ (reference sequence). V shed 3 bases and J shed 1 base, with 9 bases lying between them. CDR3 sequence reads: CASSFRDWNTEAFF. Here the CDR3 DNA reads TGTGCCAGCAGCTTTCGGGACTGGAACACTGAAGCTTTCTTT.

The chain is built from TRBV7-2 and TRBJ1-1; 9 bases agree with TRBD1. The CDR3 is made up of 14 amino acids. Germline assignment: CDR1 SGHTA and CDR2 FQGNSA. J was trimmed by 1 base and V by 5 bases; bases with no gene match: 2. The CDR3 is CASSRTGANTEAFF. The CDR3 nucleotides are TGTGCCAGCAGCCGGACAGGGGCGAACACTGAAGCTTTCTTT.

V is TRBV4-1 and J is TRBJ2-1; D gene ambiguous. The V and J ends lost 0 bases and 9 bases respectively, with 6 bases between them. The CDR3 is 12 residues long. The germline CDR1 and CDR2 sequences are MGHRA and YSYEKL. The CDR3 bases are TGCGCCAGCAGCCAAGATCTTCCTGAGCAGTTCTTC. Its protein product is CASSQDLPEQFF.

The CDR3 DNA reads as TGTGCCAGCAGTTACTCGGCTGGGCAGGGGACCCAGTACTTC. It specifies CASSYSAGQGTQYF. This chain connects TRBV6-5 to TRBJ2-5; TRBD1 is a possible D gene (5 bases). The germline gives CDR1 MNHEY, CDR2 SVGAGI. Trimming shortened V by 0 bases and J by 7 bases, and 12 bases separated the two germline ends. This CDR3 has 14 residues.

The rearrangement links TRBV11-3 to TRBJ2-7, with a weak D call TRBD2 (6 bases). CDR3 length: 15 amino acids. CDR1 is SGHNT and CDR2 is YENEEA in the germline V gene. V shed 0 bases and J shed 2 bases, with 11 bases lying between them. The CDR3 nucleotides are TGTGCCAGCAGCTTAGAGGTAGCGGAGACCTACGAGCAGTACTTC. It translates to CASSLEVAETYEQYF.

The J gene is TRBJ2-7, the V gene TRBV5-1; D not certain. Germline V gene data show CDR1 as SGHRS and CDR2 as YFSETQ. The CDR3 length is 13 residues. V gave up 1 base and J gave up 5 bases, with 10 bases separating them. The CDR3 region is CASSLITPNEQYF. The CDR3, as DNA: TGCGCCAGCAGCTTGATCACACCCAACGAGCAGTACTTC.

This chain uses TRBV2 with TRBJ2-2, with D maybe TRBD1 (6 bases). The CDR3 is 13 amino acids. V lost 8 bases and J lost 4, with 11 bases in between. Per germline, CDR1 SNHLY and CDR2 FYNNEI. The CDR3 loop is CASGRQATGELFF. CDR3 nucleotides: TGTGCCAGCGGAAGACAGGCCACCGGGGAGCTGTTTTTT.

The rearrangement joins TRBV5-1 to TRBJ1-3, with 7 bases fitting TRBD1. Germline V gene data show CDR1 as SGHRS and CDR2 as YFSETQ. J gave up 0 bases and V 7 bases, and 16 bases lay outside the gene matches. The CDR3 is made up of 18 amino acids. CDR3 coding DNA: TGCGCCAGCCAGCTTGGTACCGGGGGGGACAGCTCTGGAAACACCATATATTTT. Protein: CASQLGTGGDSSGNTIYF. The whole variable domain, remainder taken from reference TRBV5-1 and TRBJ1-3, is KAGVTQTPRYLIKTRGQQVTLSCSPISGHRSVSWYQQTPGQGLQFLFEYFSETQRNKGNFPGRFSGRQFSNSRSEMNVSTLELGDSALYLCASQLGTGGDSSGNTIYFGEGSWLTVV.

The V gene is TRBV28, the J gene TRBJ2-2; 7 bases are a match to TRBD2. V dropped 1 base and J dropped 5; count of bases not matched to a gene: 4. The CDR3 is 15 amino acids. CDR1 is MDHEN and CDR2 is SYDVKM in the germline V gene. The CDR3 spells CASSLLGRVTGELFF. The CDR3 DNA reads TGTGCCAGCAGTTTATTAGGGAGGGTAACCGGGGAGCTGTTTTTT.

The chain uses TRBV7-2 and TRBJ2-3; D call uncertain. The CDR3 runs 15 residues. Germline lookup yields CDR1 SGHTA and CDR2 FQGNSA. V lost 5 bases and J lost 0, with 12 bases in between. The CDR3 sequence: CASSRSRISTDTQYF. Written as DNA, the CDR3 is TGTGCCAGCAGCCGGTCGAGGATTAGCACAGATACGCAGTATTTT.

This chain joins TRBV7-9 and TRBJ1-1; weak D call: TRBD1 (6 bases). The germline V gene encodes CDR1 SEHNR and CDR2 FQNEAQ (reference sequence). Trimming stripped 2 bases from V and 6 bases from J, with 10 bases between. The CDR3 totals 13 residues. CDR3 protein: CASSLSGVAEAFF. CDR3 in DNA: TGTGCCAGCAGCTTATCAGGGGTAGCTGAAGCTTTCTTT.

The gene calls are TRBV6-4 and TRBJ2-7; possibly TRBD2 for D (6 bases). Between the trimmed V and J ends, which lost 0 bases and 0 bases, there was a span of 15 bases. The germline CDR1 and CDR2 sequences are MRHNA and SNTAGT. This CDR3 has 17 amino acids. CDR3 DNA: TGTGCCAGCAGTGACTCCGGAGGTGGGGGGATCTCCTACGAGCAGTACTTC. It translates to CASSDSGGGGISYEQYF.

This chain connects TRBV7-9 to TRBJ2-1; weak D call: TRBD2 (5 bases). The CDR3 contains 13 residues. The germline V gene encodes CDR1 SEHNR and CDR2 FQNEAQ (reference sequence). Trimming removed 0 bases from V and 9 bases from J, with 9 bases in between. CDR3 in DNA: TGTGCCAGCAGCTTAGCACTAGAGAGTGAGCAGTTCTTC. Protein product: CASSLALESEQFF. Looking up the rest from reference TRBV7-9 and TRBJ2-1 gives the full variable domain: DTGVSQNPRHKITKRGQNVTFRCDPISEHNRLYWYRQTLGQGPEFLTYFQNEAQLEKSRLLSDRFSAERPKGSFSTLEIQRTEQGDSAMYLCASSLALESEQFFGPGTRLTVL.

As regards this clone: Other DNA sequences of this sample code for an identical CDR3. The chain joins TRBV6-5 to TRBJ1-2, with 8 bases that match TRBD1. CDR1 is MNHEY, CDR2 SVGAGI, per germline. Germline trimming cut 6 bases from V and 2 bases from J; bases unmatched to any gene: 5. CDR3 length: 14 residues. Here the CDR3 reads CASSSRTGNYGYTF. Here the CDR3 DNA reads TGTGCCAGCAGCTCACGGACAGGGAACTATGGCTACACCTTC.

This sequence joins TRBV11-3 and TRBJ2-7; 8 positions agree with TRBD1. The junction had 8 bases not matched to a gene; V was cut back by 3 bases and J by 7 bases. CDR1 and CDR2 from the germline V gene are SGHNT and YENEEA. This CDR3 contains 14 residues. The CDR3, as DNA: TGTGCCAGCAGCTTGTCGGGACAGGTGAGGGAGCAGTACTTC. Its translation is CASSLSGQVREQYF.